In this sample, the clone carrying this T cell receptor beta chain turned up a few times. The data were obtained in a study of regulatory T cells in long-lasting Graves disease. Indicated time point: persistent/refractory GD, antithyroid drugs over 5 years with positive TRAb. PBMC-derived RNA was used for the TCR library. CDR1 is SEHNR, CDR2 FQNEAQ, per germline (reference sequence). This CDR3 has 17 residues. The V end was cut by 0 bases, the J end by 1 base, with 10 bases between. To make TCR beta libraries, researchers used iRepertoire HTBI primers and Arm-PCR of CDR3 regions. MiXCR was run by TCRdb on the multiplex PCR reads, yielding one entry per CDR3 protein. The sample holds roughly 450,000 distinct CDR3 sequences, around 21% seen once.

The chain couples TRBV7-9 to TRBJ2-6; D uncertain. This sequence was found in a female donor with Graves disease. The specimen comprised peripheral blood mononuclear cells (PBMCs), sampled when the disease was refractory, from a patient treated with antithyroid drugs. DNA of the CDR3: TGTGCCAGCAGCTTAGCCGGCCGGAAATCTGGGGCCAACGTCCTGACTTTC. It translates to CASSLAGRKSGANVLTF.